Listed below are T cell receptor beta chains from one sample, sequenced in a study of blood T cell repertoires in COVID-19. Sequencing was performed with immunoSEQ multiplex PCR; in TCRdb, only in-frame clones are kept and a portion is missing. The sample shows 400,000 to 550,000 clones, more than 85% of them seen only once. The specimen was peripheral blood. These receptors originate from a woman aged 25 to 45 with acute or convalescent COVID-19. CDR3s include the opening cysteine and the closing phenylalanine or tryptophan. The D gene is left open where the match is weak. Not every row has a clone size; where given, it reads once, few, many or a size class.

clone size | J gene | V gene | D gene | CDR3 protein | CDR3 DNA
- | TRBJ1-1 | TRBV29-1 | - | CSVREAGGTEAFF | TGCAGCGTCAGGGAGGCGGGGGGAACTGAAGCTTTCTTT
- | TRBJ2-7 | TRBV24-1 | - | CATSDFGLVEQYF | TGTGCCACCAGTGATTTCGGACTTGTCGAGCAGTACTTC
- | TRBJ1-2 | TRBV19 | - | CASSISRRGYTF | TGTGCCAGTAGTATTTCTAGGCGAGGCTACACCTTC
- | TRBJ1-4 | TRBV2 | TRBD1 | CASRNSGTENEKLFF | TGTGCCAGCAGAAACTCCGGGACAGAGAATGAAAAACTGTTTTTT
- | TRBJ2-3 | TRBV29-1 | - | CSVNGGRESGVDTQYF | TGCAGCGTTAACGGAGGCCGGGAGTCCGGAGTCGATACGCAGTATTTT
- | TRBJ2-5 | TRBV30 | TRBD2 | CALEAGGLPETQYF | TGTGCCCTCGAAGCGGGGGGGCTACCAGAGACCCAGTACTTC
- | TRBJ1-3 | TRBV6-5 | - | CASGSQDTIYF | TGTGCCAGCGGGAGTCAGGACACCATATATTTT
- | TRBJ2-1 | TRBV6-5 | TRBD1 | CASSYSTGAVYNEQFF | TGTGCCAGCAGTTACTCGACAGGGGCCGTCTACAATGAGCAGTTCTTC
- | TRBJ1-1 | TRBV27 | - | CASSLGGAEAFF | TGTGCCAGCAGCCTCGGGGGTGCTGAAGCTTTCTTT
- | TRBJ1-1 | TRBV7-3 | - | CASSLSTVGTEAFF | TGTGCCAGCAGCTTATCAACAGTGGGCACTGAAGCTTTCTTT
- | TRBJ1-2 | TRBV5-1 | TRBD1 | CASRVATGYGYTF | TGCGCCAGCCGCGTTGCGACAGGGTATGGCTACACCTTC
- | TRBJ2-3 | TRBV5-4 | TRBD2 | CASSTFGDYFTDTQYF | TGTGCCAGCAGCACGTTTGGGGACTACTTCACAGATACGCAGTATTTT
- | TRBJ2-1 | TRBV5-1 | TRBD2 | CASSLASGAYYNEQFF | TGCGCCAGCAGCTTGGCTAGCGGGGCCTACTACAATGAGCAGTTCTTC
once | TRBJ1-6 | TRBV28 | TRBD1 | CASSLLDRARNSPLHF | TGTGCCAGCAGTTTACTAGACAGGGCCCGAAATTCACCCCTCCACTTT
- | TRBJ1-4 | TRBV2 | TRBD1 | CASRARGQDGEKLFF | TGTGCCAGCAGGGCCCGAGGACAGGACGGTGAAAAACTGTTTTTT
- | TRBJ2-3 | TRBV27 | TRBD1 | CASKKPGQGSTDTQYF | TGTGCCAGCAAAAAACCGGGACAGGGCAGCACAGATACGCAGTATTTT
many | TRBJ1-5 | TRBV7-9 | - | CASSPPGNNQPQHF | TGTGCCAGCAGCCCACCAGGGAACAATCAGCCCCAGCATTTT
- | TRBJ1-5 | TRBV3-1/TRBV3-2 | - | CASSQSRGGYSNQPQHF | TGTGCCAGCAGCCAAAGCAGGGGAGGGTATAGCAATCAGCCCCAGCATTTT
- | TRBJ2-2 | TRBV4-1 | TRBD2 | CASSLLPGLATSANTGELFF | TGCGCCAGCAGCCTACTACCGGGACTAGCGACGAGCGCGAACACCGGGGAGCTGTTTTTT
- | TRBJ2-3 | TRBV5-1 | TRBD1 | CASSSRGQGAADTQYF | TGCGCCAGCAGCTCCAGAGGACAGGGGGCCGCAGATACGCAGTATTTT
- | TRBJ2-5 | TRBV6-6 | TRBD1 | CASRKGQGARETQYF | TGTGCCAGCAGAAAAGGACAGGGGGCGCGGGAGACCCAGTACTTC
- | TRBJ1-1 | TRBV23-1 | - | CASSQTPVRKAFF | TGCGCCAGCAGTCAAACTCCGGTCCGTAAAGCTTTCTTT
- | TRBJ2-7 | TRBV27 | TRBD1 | CASRPGTGEIPYEQYF | TGTGCCAGCAGACCAGGGACAGGGGAAATCCCCTACGAGCAGTACTTC
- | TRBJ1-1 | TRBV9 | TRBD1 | CASSVGGQPNTEAFF | TGTGCCAGCAGCGTAGGGGGACAGCCGAACACTGAAGCTTTCTTT
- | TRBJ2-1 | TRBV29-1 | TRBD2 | CSVENSGGLYEQFF | TGCAGCGTTGAAAATAGCGGGGGGTTATATGAGCAGTTCTTC
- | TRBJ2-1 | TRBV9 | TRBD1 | CASSMTGPYNEQFF | TGTGCCAGCAGCATGACAGGGCCCTACAATGAGCAGTTCTTC
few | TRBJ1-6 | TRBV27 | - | CASSFHEAPYNSPLHF | TGTGCCAGCAGTTTCCATGAGGCCCCCTATAATTCACCCCTCCACTTT
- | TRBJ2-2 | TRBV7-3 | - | CASSLKPIAGTSFGELFF | TGTGCCAGCAGCTTAAAACCCATTGCGGGGACGTCGTTTGGGGAGCTGTTTTTT
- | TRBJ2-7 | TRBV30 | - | CAWSVPGLRVGEQYF | TGTGCCTGGAGTGTACCGGGACTCCGGGTCGGAGAGCAGTACTTC
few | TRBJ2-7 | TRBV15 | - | CATSMGAGWEQYF | TGTGCCACTTCCATGGGCGCCGGCTGGGAGCAGTACTTC
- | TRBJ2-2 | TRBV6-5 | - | CASTGRDTGELFF | TGTGCCAGCACGGGCAGGGACACCGGGGAGCTGTTTTTT
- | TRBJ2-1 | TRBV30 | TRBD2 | CAWSVRASGGPGNEQFF | TGTGCCTGGAGTGTTAGGGCTAGCGGGGGGCCGGGGAATGAGCAGTTCTTC